This TCR beta chain is drawn from a study of T cells in narcolepsy. The overall study: Enrolled donors included narcolepsy type 1 or type 2 patients and healthy controls.

This clone was recorded a few times. Antigen unknown. General observations from the study: In some patient and control memory CD4+ samples, autoreactive clones were absent.

Sequencing used immunoSEQ multiplex PCR; TCRdb keeps in-frame clones, though not all of them. The sample shows 25,000 to 35,000 clones, 82% of them seen only once. The sample was CD45RA- memory CD4+ T cells from PBMCs. This receptor was taken from a human donor with narcolepsy.

Here the CDR3 reads CASSSPDTMTNYGYTF. DNA for the CDR3: TGTGCCAGCAGCTCGCCAGACACCATGACTAACTATGGCTACACCTTC. The V and J genes are TRBV7-9 and TRBJ1-2, with D hard to call. This CDR3 spans 16 amino acids. Germline CDR1 reads SEHNR; CDR2 reads FQNEAQ (reference sequence). The V gene lost 4 bases and the J gene lost 0 bases, with 15 bases spanning the gap.